The 21 T cell receptor beta chains in this list originate from one sample, sequenced in a study of blood T cell repertoires in COVID-19. The assay was immunoSEQ multiplex PCR, and TCRdb's table has in-frame clones only and misses some. The sample lists roughly 280,000 clones, 89% occurring once. The sample comprised PBMCs or T cells enriched from blood (not recorded which). Receptors originate from a woman in her sixties who had recovered from COVID-19.

About this clone: One end of the junction is discordant with germline, which a read error may explain. The chain carries TRBV30 and TRBJ1-4; 8 bases map to TRBD1. The V gene's germline CDR1 is GTSNPN and CDR2 SVGIG (reference sequence). CDR3 length: 11 amino acids. The CDR3 DNA follows: TGTGCCTGGAGTCACAGGGGGGGACCCCGTTTT. Protein: CAWSHRGGPRF.

The rearrangement uses TRBV7-2 and TRBJ2-1; the D is unclear. Trimming took off 5 bases at V and 5 bases at J, with 13 bases between the two ends. The CDR3 is 14 amino acids. Germline V CDR1 and CDR2: SGHTA, FQGNSA. In DNA form, the CDR3 reads TGTGCCAGCAGCCGTCACCAGAATAACAATGAGCAGTTCTTC. Protein sequence: CASSRHQNNNEQFF.

V usage is TRBV7-8 and J usage is TRBJ1-1; D gene uncertain. V dropped 5 bases and J dropped 7 bases, with 17 bases sitting between them. Germline V gene data show CDR1 as SGHVS and CDR2 as FQNEAQ. The CDR3 is 14 amino acids. This CDR3 reads CASSRGVPVFEAFF. CDR3 bases: TGTGCCAGCAGCCGAGGAGTGCCGGTGTTTGAAGCTTTCTTT.

The rearrangement links TRBV29-1 to TRBJ2-1; TRBD1 agrees at 9 bases. The V and J ends lost 7 bases and 4 bases, in that order; junction bases with no gene match: 5. Looked up from germline, CDR1 is SQVTM and CDR2 is ANQGSEA. The CDR3 runs to 13 residues. The CDR3 DNA is TGCAGCGGGAGGACAGGGGATTACAATGAGCAGTTCTTC. Amino acid sequence: CSGRTGDYNEQFF.

The sample holds one count of this clone. This rearrangement joins TRBV19 to TRBJ2-3; 9 positions match TRBD2. There are 15 residues in the CDR3. Germline loops: CDR1 LNHDA, CDR2 SQIVND (reference sequence). V gave up 4 bases and J gave up 0 bases; unmatched junction bases: 2. The CDR3 sequence: CASSKTSGSTDTQYF. DNA for the CDR3: TGTGCCAGTAGTAAGACTAGCGGAAGCACAGATACGCAGTATTTT.

This clone occurred once. The rearrangement links TRBV14 to TRBJ1-1; D may be TRBD1 (6 bases). CDR1 and CDR2 (germline): SGHDN, FVKESK. V was pared by 6 bases and J by 7 bases, with 12 bases between. The CDR3 totals 12 residues. DNA of the CDR3: TGTGCCAGCAGTAGGACAGTAGATGAAGCTTTCTTT. Protein sequence: CASSRTVDEAFF.

V and J are TRBV9 and TRBJ1-2; 8 nucleotides align to TRBD1. This CDR3 is 16 amino acids long. Germline CDR1 reads SGDLS; CDR2 reads YYNGEE. V lost 2 bases and J lost 4; bases outside the gene matches: 10. CDR3 bases: TGTGCCAGCAGCGTCACCGGGACAGGCAGCTCCTATGGCTACACCTTC. Translating gives CASSVTGTGSSYGYTF.

The CDR3 loop reads CATESTNTGELFF. CDR3 DNA sequence: TGTGCCACGGAGTCAACGAACACCGGGGAGCTGTTTTTT. The chain employs TRBV6-5 and TRBJ2-2; no reliable D call. V lost 10 bases, J lost 0 bases, and 9 bases lay in between. CDR1 is MNHEY and CDR2 is SVGAGI in the germline V gene. The CDR3 is 13 residues long.

This clone was counted once. The chain employs TRBV5-1 and TRBJ1-5, with D perhaps TRBD1 (5 bases). The germline V and J ends were trimmed by 1 base and 0 bases, with 11 bases remaining between them. Germline V gene lookup returns CDR1 SGHRS and CDR2 YFSETQ. The CDR3 has 16 residues. CDR3 sequence (DNA): TGCGCCAGCAGCTTGAGGAGGGACTATAGCAATCAGCCCCAGCATTTT. Protein sequence: CASSLRRDYSNQPQHF.

This clone appeared a few times. The chain has TRBV3-1 (or the pseudogene TRBV3-2) and TRBJ2-7; possibly TRBD2 for D (5 bases). The CDR3 contains 17 residues. V lost 4 bases and J lost 2, with 21 bases in between. Germline assignment: CDR1 LGHDT and CDR2 YNNKEL (reference sequence). For the CDR3, the DNA is TGTGCCAGCAGCCCAACGACGTTCCTTAGCGTCACCTACGAGCAGTACTTC. Its protein is CASSPTTFLSVTYEQYF.

This chain joins TRBV5-5 and TRBJ1-5; 9 nucleotides agree with TRBD1. The length of the CDR3 is 16 residues. Germline V CDR1 and CDR2: SGHKS, YYEKEE (reference sequence). Losses at the gene ends were 3 bases for V and 2 bases for J; bases not matched to a gene: 6. Written as DNA, the CDR3 is TGTGCCAGCAGCTCCCTGAGGACAGGGGGCAATCAGCCCCAGCATTTT. Residues: CASSSLRTGGNQPQHF.

The rearrangement uses TRBV5-1 and TRBJ1-4; possibly TRBD1 for D (5 bases). The CDR3 sequence is 15 residues long. Germline CDR1 is SGHRS and CDR2 is YFSETQ. The V end lost 0 bases, the J end lost 8 bases, and 14 bases lay between the germline ends. This CDR3 is CASSLGSGDQEKLFF. The CDR3, as DNA: TGCGCCAGCAGCTTGGGTTCGGGGGATCAGGAAAAACTGTTTTTT.

The chain joins TRBV6-5 to TRBJ1-5; 10 bases agree with TRBD1. The V gene end was trimmed by 7 bases and the J gene end by 8 bases; junction bases not matched to a gene: 5. Germline V lookup: CDR1 MNHEY, CDR2 SVGAGI. There are 13 residues in the CDR3. For the CDR3, the DNA is TGTGCCAGCACCCGACAGGGGGCAAAGCCCCAGCATTTT. Translated: CASTRQGAKPQHF.

This clone was detected only once. The chain joins TRBV7-2 to TRBJ2-3; no clear D. This CDR3 comprises 15 residues. Trimming left V 2 bases short and J 3 bases short, with 12 bases between. Per germline, CDR1 SGHTA and CDR2 FQGNSA. This CDR3 is CASSLTMMRTDTQYF. In DNA, the CDR3 is TGTGCCAGCAGCTTAACCATGATGAGAACAGATACGCAGTATTTT.

This rearrangement joins TRBV19 to TRBJ1-1; possibly TRBD1 for D (5 bases). The length of the CDR3 is 13 residues. V was cut by 5 bases and J by 6 bases, with 13 bases left in between. In germline, CDR1 is LNHDA, CDR2 SQIVND (reference sequence). This CDR3 is CASSAAGGPEAFF. For the CDR3, the DNA is TGTGCCAGTAGTGCGGCCGGGGGACCTGAAGCTTTCTTT.

In its sample, this clone was seen once. V gene TRBV5-1 combines with J gene TRBJ1-1, with 8 nucleotides matching TRBD1. The germline gives CDR1 SGHRS, CDR2 YFSETQ. V gave up 3 bases and J gave up 3 bases; unmatched junction bases: 4. The CDR3 totals 14 residues. This CDR3 reads CASSSGQVHTEAFF. The CDR3 region has the DNA TGCGCCAGCAGCTCGGGACAGGTACACACTGAAGCTTTCTTT.

The genes are TRBV24-1 and TRBJ2-3; 11 bases are a match to TRBD2. Trimming at V came to 8 bases and at J to 3 bases, leaving 9 bases not matched to a gene. The CDR3 runs to 16 residues. Germline values: CDR1 KGHDR, CDR2 SFDVKD. The CDR3 protein is CATTTTSGIETDTQYF. As DNA, the CDR3 is TGTGCCACCACCACGACTAGCGGGATTGAAACAGATACGCAGTATTTT.

The chain carries TRBV2 and TRBJ2-2; D is perhaps TRBD2 (5 bases). Trimming took off 9 bases at V and 6 bases at J, with 14 bases between the two ends. Germline V gene lookup returns CDR1 SNHLY and CDR2 FYNNEI. This CDR3 comprises 13 residues. The CDR3 loop is CASSKTSPGELFF. The CDR3 DNA reads TGTGCCAGTAGTAAAACTAGTCCCGGGGAGCTGTTTTTT.

Of note for this clone: One end of the junction fails to match germline, which may point to a read error. The chain uses TRBV7-7 and TRBJ2-1, with TRBD2 matching 8 bases. CDR1 and CDR2 (germline): SSHAT, FNYEAQ (reference sequence). The CDR3 runs 15 residues. CDR3 in DNA: TGTGCTAGCAGCTTAGGTAGCGGGGAGAGCGATGAGCAGTTCTTC. Amino acids: CASSLGSGESDEQFF.

J is TRBJ2-1 and V is TRBV9, with TRBD2 matching over 8 bases. V shed 1 base, J shed 3 bases, and the junction held 6 bases outside the gene matches. The CDR3 spans 16 residues. Germline V gene data show CDR1 as SGDLS and CDR2 as YYNGEE. This CDR3 is CASSVSGAGGYNEQFF. DNA of the CDR3: TGTGCCAGCAGCGTATCCGGGGCGGGAGGCTACAATGAGCAGTTCTTC.

With regard to this clone: The junction departs from germline at one end; a sequencing error may be responsible. This sequence joins TRBV24-1 and TRBJ2-1; 9 positions match TRBD2. The CDR3 loop spans 15 amino acids. The germline V gene encodes CDR1 KGHDR and CDR2 SFDVKD. The CDR3 sequence is CATSDWGGQRGEFVF. The CDR3 region has the DNA TGTGCCACCAGTGACTGGGGTGGGCAGCGGGGGGAGTTCGTCTTC.